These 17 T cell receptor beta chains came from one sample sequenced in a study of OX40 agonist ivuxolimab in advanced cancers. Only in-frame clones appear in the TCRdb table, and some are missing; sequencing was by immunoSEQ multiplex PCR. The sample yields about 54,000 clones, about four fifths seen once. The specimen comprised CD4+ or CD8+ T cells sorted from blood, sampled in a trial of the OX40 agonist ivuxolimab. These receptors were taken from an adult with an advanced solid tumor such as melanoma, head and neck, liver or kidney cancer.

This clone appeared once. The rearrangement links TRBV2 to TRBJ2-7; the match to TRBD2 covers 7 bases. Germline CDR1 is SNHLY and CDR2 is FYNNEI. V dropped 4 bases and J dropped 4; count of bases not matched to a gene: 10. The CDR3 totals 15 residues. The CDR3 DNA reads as TGTGCCAGCAGTGTTAAGGTGTGGGGGGGGTACGAGCAGTACTTC. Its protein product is CASSVKVWGGYEQYF.

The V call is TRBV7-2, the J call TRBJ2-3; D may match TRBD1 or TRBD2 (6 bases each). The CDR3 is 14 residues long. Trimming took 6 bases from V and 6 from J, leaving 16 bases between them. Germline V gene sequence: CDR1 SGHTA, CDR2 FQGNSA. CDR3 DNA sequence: TGTGCCAGCAGTTCCGTGGGGGGCGAGGATACGCAGTATTTT. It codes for CASSSVGGEDTQYF.

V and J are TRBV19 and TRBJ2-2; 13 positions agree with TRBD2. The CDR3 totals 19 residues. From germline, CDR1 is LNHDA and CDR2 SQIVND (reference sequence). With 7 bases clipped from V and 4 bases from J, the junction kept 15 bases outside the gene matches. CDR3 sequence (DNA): TGTGCCAGTACTACTGGACTAGCGGGAGAAAGGCGAGGCACCGGGGAGCTGTTTTTT. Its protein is CASTTGLAGERRGTGELFF.

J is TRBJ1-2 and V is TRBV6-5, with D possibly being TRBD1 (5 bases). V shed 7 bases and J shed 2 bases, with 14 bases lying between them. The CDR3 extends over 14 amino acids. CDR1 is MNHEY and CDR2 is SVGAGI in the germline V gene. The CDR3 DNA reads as TGTGCCAGCACCGAAGGACGGGGGAACTATGGCTACACCTTC. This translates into CASTEGRGNYGYTF.

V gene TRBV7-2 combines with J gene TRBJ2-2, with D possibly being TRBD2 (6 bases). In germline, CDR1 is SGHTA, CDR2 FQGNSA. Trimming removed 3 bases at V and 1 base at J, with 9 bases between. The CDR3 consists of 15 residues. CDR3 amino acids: CASSFQRVNTGELFF. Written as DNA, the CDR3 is TGTGCCAGCAGCTTCCAGCGGGTGAACACCGGGGAGCTGTTTTTT.

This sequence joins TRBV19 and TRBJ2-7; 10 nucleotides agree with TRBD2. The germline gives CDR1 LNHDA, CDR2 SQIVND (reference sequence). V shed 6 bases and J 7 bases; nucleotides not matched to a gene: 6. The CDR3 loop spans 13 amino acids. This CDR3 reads CASSSGRAGEQYF. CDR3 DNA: TGTGCCAGTAGCAGCGGGAGGGCGGGGGAGCAGTACTTC.

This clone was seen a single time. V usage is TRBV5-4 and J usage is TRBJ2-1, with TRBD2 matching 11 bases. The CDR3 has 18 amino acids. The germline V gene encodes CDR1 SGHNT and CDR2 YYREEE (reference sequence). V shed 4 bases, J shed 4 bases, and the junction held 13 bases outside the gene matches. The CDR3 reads CASSPMTSGAGGYNEQFF. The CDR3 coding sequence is TGTGCCAGCAGCCCGATGACTAGCGGGGCGGGTGGGTACAATGAGCAGTTCTTC.

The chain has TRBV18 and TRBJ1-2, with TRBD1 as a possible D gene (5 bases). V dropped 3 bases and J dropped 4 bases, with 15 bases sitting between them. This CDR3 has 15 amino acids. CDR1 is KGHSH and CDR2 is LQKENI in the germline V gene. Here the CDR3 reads CASSPGQGGFYGYTF. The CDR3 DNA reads TGTGCCAGCTCACCGGGGCAGGGAGGTTTCTATGGCTACACCTTC. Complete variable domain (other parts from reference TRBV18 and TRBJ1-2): NAGVMQNPRHLVRRRGQEARLRCSPMKGHSHVYWYRQLPEEGLKFMVYLQKENIIDESGMPKERFSAEFPKEGPSILRIQQVVRGDSAAYFCASSPGQGGFYGYTFGSGTRLTVV.

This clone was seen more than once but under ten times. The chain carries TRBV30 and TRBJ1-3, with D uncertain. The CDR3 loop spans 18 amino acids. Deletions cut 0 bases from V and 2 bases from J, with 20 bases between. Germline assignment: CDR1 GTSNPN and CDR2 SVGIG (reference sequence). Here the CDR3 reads CAWSVGPQYYEAGNTIYF. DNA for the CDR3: TGTGCCTGGAGTGTAGGCCCCCAATATTATGAGGCTGGAAACACCATATATTTT.

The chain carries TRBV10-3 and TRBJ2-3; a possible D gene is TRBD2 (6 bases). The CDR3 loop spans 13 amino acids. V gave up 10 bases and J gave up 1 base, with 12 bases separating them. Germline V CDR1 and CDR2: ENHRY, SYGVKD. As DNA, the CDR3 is TGTGCCACCCGCGGGGAGGGCACAGATACGCAGTATTTT. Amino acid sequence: CATRGEGTDTQYF.

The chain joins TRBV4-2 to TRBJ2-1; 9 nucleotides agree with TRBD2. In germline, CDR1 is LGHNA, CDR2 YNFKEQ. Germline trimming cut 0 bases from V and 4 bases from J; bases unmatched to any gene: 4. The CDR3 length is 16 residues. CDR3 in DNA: TGTGCCAGCAGCCAAGAGACTAGCGGACAGTACAATGAGCAGTTCTTC. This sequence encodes CASSQETSGQYNEQFF.

CDR3: CASRTGTGEDYSNQPQHF. For the CDR3, the DNA is TGTGCCAGCAGAACCGGGACAGGGGAAGATTATAGCAATCAGCCCCAGCATTTT. The chain recombines TRBV2 with TRBJ1-5, with TRBD1 identical over 10 bases. The CDR3 loop spans 18 amino acids. V was pared by 6 bases and J by 0 bases, with 11 bases of the junction left unmatched. CDR1 is SNHLY, CDR2 FYNNEI, per germline. Variable domain in full (rest from reference TRBV2 and TRBJ1-5): EPEVTQTPSHQVTQMGQEVILRCVPISNHLYFYWYRQILGQKVEFLVSFYNNEISEKSEIFDDQFSVERPDGSNFTLKIRSTKLEDSAMYFCASRTGTGEDYSNQPQHFGDGTRLSIL.

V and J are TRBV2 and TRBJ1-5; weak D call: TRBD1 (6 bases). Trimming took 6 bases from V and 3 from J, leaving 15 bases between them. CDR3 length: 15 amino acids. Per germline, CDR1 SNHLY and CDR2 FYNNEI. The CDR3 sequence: CASRLRQVPNQPQHF. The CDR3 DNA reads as TGTGCCAGCAGGTTACGACAGGTTCCCAATCAGCCCCAGCATTTT.

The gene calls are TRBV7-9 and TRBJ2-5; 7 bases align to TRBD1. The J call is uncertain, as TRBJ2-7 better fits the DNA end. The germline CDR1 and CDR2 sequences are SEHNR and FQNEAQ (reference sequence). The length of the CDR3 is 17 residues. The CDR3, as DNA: TGTGCCAGCAGCTTCTATTCCGGGACAGAAGCCTCCTACGAGCAGTACTTC. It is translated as CASSFYSGTEASYEQYF.

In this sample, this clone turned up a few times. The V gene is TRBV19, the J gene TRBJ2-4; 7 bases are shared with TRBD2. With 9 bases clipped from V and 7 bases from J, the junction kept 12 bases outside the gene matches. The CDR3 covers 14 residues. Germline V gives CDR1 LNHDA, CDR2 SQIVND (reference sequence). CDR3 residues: CASQRGGPGNIQYF. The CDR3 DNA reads TGTGCCAGCCAAAGGGGAGGGCCTGGGAACATTCAGTACTTC.

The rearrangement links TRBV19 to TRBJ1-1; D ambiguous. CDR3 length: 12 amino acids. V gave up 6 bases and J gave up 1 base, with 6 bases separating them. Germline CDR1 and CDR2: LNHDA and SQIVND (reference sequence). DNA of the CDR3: TGTGCCAGTAGGATTTCGAACACTGAAGCTTTCTTT. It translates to CASRISNTEAFF.

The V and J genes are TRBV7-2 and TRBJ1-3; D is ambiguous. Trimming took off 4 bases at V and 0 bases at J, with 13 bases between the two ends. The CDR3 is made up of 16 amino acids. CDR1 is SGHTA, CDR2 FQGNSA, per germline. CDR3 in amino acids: CASSSGSAGSGNTIYF. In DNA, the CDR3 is TGTGCCAGCAGCTCAGGATCGGCGGGCTCTGGAAACACCATATATTTT.